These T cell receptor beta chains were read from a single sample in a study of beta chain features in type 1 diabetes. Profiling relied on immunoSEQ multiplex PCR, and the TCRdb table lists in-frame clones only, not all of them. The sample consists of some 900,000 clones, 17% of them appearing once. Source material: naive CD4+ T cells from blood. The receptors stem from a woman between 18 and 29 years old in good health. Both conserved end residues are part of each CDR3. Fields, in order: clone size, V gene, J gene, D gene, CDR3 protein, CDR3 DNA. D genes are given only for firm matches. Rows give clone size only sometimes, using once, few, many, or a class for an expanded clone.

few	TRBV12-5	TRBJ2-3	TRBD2	CASGQSGGTDTQYF	TGTGCTAGTGGCCAAAGCGGGGGCACAGATACGCAGTATTTT
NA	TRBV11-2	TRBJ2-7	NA	CASSSPRTGIYEQYF	TGTGCCAGCAGCTCGCCTCGGACTGGGATCTACGAGCAGTACTTC
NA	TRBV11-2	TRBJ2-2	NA	CASSLGGTNTGELFF	TGTGCCAGCAGCTTAGGAGGGACCAACACCGGGGAGCTGTTTTTT
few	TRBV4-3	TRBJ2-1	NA	CASSQESRRNEQFF	TGCGCCAGCAGCCAAGAAAGTAGGAGGAATGAGCAGTTCTTC
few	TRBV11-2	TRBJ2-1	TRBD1	CASSGGTGAYNEQFF	TGTGCCAGCAGCGGCGGGACAGGGGCCTACAATGAGCAGTTCTTC
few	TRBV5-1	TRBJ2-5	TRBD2	CASSTERTSGGRETQYF	TGCGCCAGCAGCACCGAGAGGACTAGCGGAGGGAGGGAGACCCAGTACTTC
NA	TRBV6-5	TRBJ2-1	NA	CASSYKGSPYNEQFF	TGTGCCAGCAGTTACAAGGGGTCCCCATACAATGAGCAGTTCTTC
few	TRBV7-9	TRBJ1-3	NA	CASSQRQGSGNTIYF	TGTGCCAGCAGCCAGAGGCAGGGCTCTGGAAACACCATATATTTT
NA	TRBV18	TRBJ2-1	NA	CASSPPLSSYNEQFF	TGTGCCAGCTCACCACCGCTGAGCTCCTACAATGAGCAGTTCTTC
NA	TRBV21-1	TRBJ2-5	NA	CASSKSSGRQGAQETQYF	TGTGCCAGCAGCAAATCCTCCGGACGACAGGGGGCTCAGGAGACCCAGTACTTC
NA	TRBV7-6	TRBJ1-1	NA	CASSYEICAFF	TGTGCCAGCAGCTACGAAATATGTGCTTTCTTT
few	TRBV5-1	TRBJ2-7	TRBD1	CASSGTVTYEQYF	TGCGCCAGCAGCGGGACAGTGACCTACGAGCAGTACTTC
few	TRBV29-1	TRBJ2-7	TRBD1	CSVGTDPYEQYF	TGCAGCGTAGGGACAGACCCATACGAGCAGTACTTC
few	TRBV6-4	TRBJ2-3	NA	CASSRTATDTQYF	TGTGCCAGCAGCCGTACAGCCACAGATACGCAGTATTTT
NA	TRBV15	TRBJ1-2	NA	CATSPSPGDYGYTF	TGTGCCACTTCTCCATCCCCTGGGGACTATGGCTACACCTTC